One sample yielded the 27 T cell receptor beta chains listed below, sequenced in a study of blood T cell repertoires in COVID-19. Profiled with immunoSEQ multiplex PCR; TCRdb holds only in-frame clones, not every one. The sample has some 150,000 clones; approximately 79% are singletons. Sample: PBMCs or T cells enriched from blood (not recorded which). The receptors derive from a woman aged 45-59 years who had recovered from COVID-19.

The rearrangement uses TRBV27 and TRBJ1-4, with D perhaps TRBD1 (5 bases). Germline V gene sequence: CDR1 MNHEY, CDR2 SMNVEV (reference sequence). Trimming took off 4 bases at V and 3 bases at J, with 9 bases between the two ends. CDR3 length: 14 amino acids. The CDR3 here is CASSSGKANEKLFF. In DNA form, the CDR3 reads TGTGCCAGCAGTTCAGGGAAGGCTAATGAAAAACTGTTTTTT.

This chain joins TRBV11-2 and TRBJ1-3; D perhaps matches TRBD1 (6 bases). Germline V lookup: CDR1 SGHAT, CDR2 FQNNGV. The ends were cut back, 7 bases at V and 2 bases at J, with 15 bases in the middle. CDR3 length: 15 residues. The CDR3 nucleotides read TGTGCCAGCACCCAACAGGGTTTGGCTGGAAACACCATATATTTT. As protein: CASTQQGLAGNTIYF.

The chain couples TRBV3-1 (or the pseudogene TRBV3-2) to TRBJ1-5; 8 nucleotides line up with TRBD1. The V gene's germline CDR1 is LGHDT and CDR2 YNNKEL (reference sequence). The V segment lost 0 bases and the J segment 0 bases; nucleotides outside the gene matches: 13. The CDR3 is made up of 20 amino acids. The CDR3 region has the DNA TGTGCCAGCAGCCAAGATCCCCTAGGGAACAGGGGGTATAGCAATCAGCCCCAGCATTTT. Its translation is CASSQDPLGNRGYSNQPQHF.

This clone was counted a single time. The chain links TRBV11-2 to TRBJ1-1; 7 bases match TRBD1. Germline V gene sequence: CDR1 SGHAT, CDR2 FQNNGV. The CDR3 runs 14 residues. V lost 2 bases to trimming and J lost 3 bases; unmatched junction nucleotides: 3. The CDR3 loop is CASSLRGQYTEAFF. The CDR3 DNA is TGTGCCAGCAGCTTAAGGGGACAGTACACTGAAGCTTTCTTT.

The rearrangement joins TRBV4-1 to TRBJ1-2; perhaps TRBD1 as D (5 bases). CDR1 and CDR2 from the germline V gene are MGHRA and YSYEKL. This CDR3 region has 14 residues. V was clipped by 1 base and J by 4 bases, with 10 bases between them. The CDR3 nucleotides are TGCGCCAGCAGCCAAGGGGGGGGGTTCTATGGCTACACCTTC. This gives the protein CASSQGGGFYGYTF.

The chain combines TRBV6-5 with TRBJ1-1; perhaps TRBD1 as D (5 bases). Germline CDR1 is MNHEY and CDR2 is SVGAGI. The V end lost 2 bases, the J end lost 5 bases, and 9 bases lay between the germline ends. The CDR3 length is 13 residues. The CDR3 region has the DNA TGTGCCAGCAGTTACAGGGGTCAAACTGAAGCTTTCTTT. Translated: CASSYRGQTEAFF.

CDR3 region: CASSQARGNSPLHF. For the CDR3, the DNA is TGTGCCAGCAGCCAAGCCAGGGGGAATTCACCCCTCCACTTT. V and J are TRBV7-9 and TRBJ1-6, with TRBD1 identical over 7 bases. There are 14 residues in the CDR3. The germline CDR1 and CDR2 sequences are SEHNR and FQNEAQ (reference sequence). J lost 7 bases, V lost 5 bases, and 5 bases had no gene match.

V gene TRBV4-1 combines with J gene TRBJ1-1, with D perhaps matching TRBD1 (5 bases). Trimming removed 2 bases at V and 6 bases at J, with 19 bases between. CDR1 is MGHRA and CDR2 is YSYEKL in the germline V gene. This CDR3 contains 16 residues. CDR3 sequence (DNA): TGCGCCAGCAGCCAATCTGCGACAGTCCGGTACGCTGAAGCTTTCTTT. Its translation: CASSQSATVRYAEAFF.

The chain is built from TRBV27 and TRBJ1-2; 7 nucleotides line up with TRBD1. The germline CDR1 and CDR2 sequences are MNHEY and SMNVEV (reference sequence). The CDR3 length is 14 residues. V shed 2 bases and J 7 bases; nucleotides not matched to a gene: 7. The CDR3 spells CASSLRRQGIGYTF. CDR3 bases: TGTGCCAGCAGTTTACGACGACAGGGAATTGGCTACACCTTC.

This clone was picked up a small number of times. The chain recombines TRBV7-9 with TRBJ2-1; TRBD2 matches at 11 bases. V lost 4 bases and J lost 7; bases outside the gene matches: 15. In germline, CDR1 is SEHNR, CDR2 FQNEAQ (reference sequence). CDR3 length: 18 residues. The CDR3 nucleotides read TGTGCCAGCAGCTCAGGGGTAGCGGGAGGGATCTTCGGGAATGAGCAGTTCTTC. This gives the protein CASSSGVAGGIFGNEQFF.

The rearrangement joins TRBV12-3 or TRBV12-4 to TRBJ2-3, with a weak D call TRBD2 (7 bases). The V end lost 8 bases, the J end lost 6 bases, and 12 bases lay between the germline ends. This CDR3 region has 12 residues. The CDR3 DNA sequence: TGTGCCAGCTCGGGGGGCAGCGATACGCAGTATTTT. It is translated as CASSGGSDTQYF.

This clone came up a few times. The CDR3 here is CASSFGDRREQFF. The DNA for the CDR3 is TGTGCCAGCAGCTTCGGGGATCGCAGGGAGCAGTTCTTC. This chain joins TRBV11-3 and TRBJ2-1; D is perhaps TRBD2 (5 bases). V was cut by 3 bases and J by 10 bases, with 13 bases left in between. The germline V gene has CDR1 SGHNT and CDR2 YENEEA. The CDR3 has 13 amino acids.

This chain uses TRBV29-1 with TRBJ1-1, with 7 bases matching TRBD1. The V segment lost 6 bases and the J segment 5 bases; nucleotides outside the gene matches: 6. The germline V gene has CDR1 SQVTM and CDR2 ANQGSEA. The CDR3 covers 12 residues. The CDR3 DNA sequence: TGCAGCGTACCAGGGGGTCGGACTGAAGCTTTCTTT. Its translation is CSVPGGRTEAFF. Full variable domain (rest looked up from reference TRBV29-1 and TRBJ1-1): SAVISQKPSRDICQRGTSLTIQCQVDSQVTMMFWYRQQPGQSLTLIATANQGSEATYESGFVIDKFPISRPNLTFSTLTVSNMSPEDSSIYLCSVPGGRTEAFFGQGTRLTVV.

This clone was detected once. This rearrangement joins TRBV7-9 to TRBJ2-7, with a weak D call TRBD1 (7 bases). There are 15 residues in the CDR3. V lost 5 bases, J lost 4 bases, and 18 bases lay in between. CDR1 is SEHNR and CDR2 is FQNEAQ in the germline V gene (reference sequence). CDR3 nucleotide sequence: TGTGCCAGCAGCCCGTCGACAGGGAGGCTATACGAGCAGTACTTC. It codes for CASSPSTGRLYEQYF.

This clone was seen just once. V usage is TRBV5-6 and J usage is TRBJ2-7; 7 bases match TRBD1. Germline V gives CDR1 SGHDT, CDR2 YYEEEE. The trim removed 4 bases at V and 2 bases at J, leaving 6 bases unmatched. This CDR3 is 14 amino acids long. CDR3 in DNA: TGTGCCAGCAGCCAGGGACAGTTGACCTACGAGCAGTACTTC. The encoded protein is CASSQGQLTYEQYF.

The V and J genes are TRBV9 and TRBJ1-5; possibly TRBD1 for D (5 bases). V lost 0 bases and J lost 1, with 5 bases in between. The CDR3 spans 14 residues. Germline V gene sequence: CDR1 SGDLS, CDR2 YYNGEE. The CDR3: CASSVDRSNQPQHF. Written as DNA, the CDR3 is TGTGCCAGCAGCGTAGACAGGAGCAATCAGCCCCAGCATTTT.

The chain couples TRBV9 to TRBJ2-5; D is uncertain. With 0 bases removed from V and 5 bases from J, the gap between germline ends came to 14 bases. Per germline, CDR1 SGDLS and CDR2 YYNGEE. The CDR3 has 15 residues. The CDR3 DNA follows: TGTGCCAGCAGCGTAGGAGCACGTCCGAGGGAGACCCAGTACTTC. This gives the protein CASSVGARPRETQYF.

The gene calls are TRBV5-1 and TRBJ2-1, with D perhaps TRBD1 (5 bases). CDR3 length: 17 residues. CDR1 is SGHRS and CDR2 is YFSETQ in the germline V gene. The ends were cut back, 0 bases at V and 2 bases at J, with 15 bases in the middle. CDR3: CASSLDRARVAYNEQFF. CDR3 nucleotide sequence: TGCGCCAGCAGCTTGGATCGGGCCAGGGTCGCCTACAATGAGCAGTTCTTC.

This rearrangement joins TRBV6-2 or TRBV6-3 to TRBJ2-7; D may be TRBD2 (6 bases). Trimming pared 5 bases from V and 6 bases from J, leaving 17 bases between. This CDR3 is 14 amino acids long. Germline V CDR1 and CDR2: MNHEY, SVGEGT. The CDR3 coding sequence is TGTGCCAGCAGTATGTTAGCGGACCTCGGCGAGCAGTACTTC. Translating it yields CASSMLADLGEQYF.

The CDR3 region is CASSHPSGRTDTQYF. The CDR3 DNA is TGTGCCAGCAGCCATCCTAGCGGGAGAACAGATACGCAGTATTTT. The chain carries TRBV5-4 and TRBJ2-3; 10 positions agree with TRBD2. Germline V gene lookup returns CDR1 SGHNT and CDR2 YYREEE (reference sequence). Losses at the gene ends were 4 bases for V and 3 bases for J; bases not matched to a gene: 5. The CDR3 sequence is 15 residues long. Using reference TRBV5-4 and TRBJ2-3 for the parts outside the CDR3, the full variable domain is ETGVTQSPTHLIKTRGQQVTLRCSSQSGHNTVSWYQQALGQGPQFIFQYYREEENGRGNFPPRFSGLQFPNYSSELNVNALELDDSALYLCASSHPSGRTDTQYFGPGTRLTVL.

Only a few counts were recorded for this clone. The chain joins TRBV10-3 to TRBJ2-2; 12 bases agree with TRBD2. The junction had 7 bases not matched to a gene; V was cut back by 6 bases and J by 2 bases. This CDR3 region has 17 residues. In germline, CDR1 is ENHRY, CDR2 SYGVKD. The CDR3 sequence is CAISEGLAGDNTGELFF. The CDR3, as DNA: TGTGCCATCAGCGAGGGACTAGCGGGTGACAACACCGGGGAGCTGTTTTTT.

The rearrangement links TRBV13 to TRBJ2-1; D is unresolved. The V gene's germline CDR1 is PRHDT and CDR2 FYEKMQ (reference sequence). This CDR3 spans 15 amino acids. V shed 1 base and J shed 5 bases, with 12 bases lying between them. The CDR3 region is CASSLVLGPNNEQFF. The DNA of the CDR3 is TGTGCCAGCAGCTTAGTTCTAGGTCCTAACAATGAGCAGTTCTTC.

The chain carries TRBV19 and TRBJ2-6, with TRBD2 matching 12 bases. The V gene's germline CDR1 is LNHDA and CDR2 SQIVND (reference sequence). This CDR3 contains 16 residues. The junction had 7 bases not matched to a gene; V was cut back by 10 bases and J by 3 bases. In DNA, the CDR3 is TGTGCCACCCTAGCGGGGGGGCGTCTTGGGGCCAACGTCCTGACTTTC. Translation: CATLAGGRLGANVLTF.

J is TRBJ2-7 and V is TRBV19; TRBD2 matches 11 bases. Germline loops: CDR1 LNHDA, CDR2 SQIVND (reference sequence). The length of the CDR3 is 14 residues. The ends lost 4 bases at V and 2 bases at J; junction bases unmatched: 1. The CDR3 region is CASSTTSGTYEQYF. The CDR3 DNA reads TGTGCCAGTAGTACGACTAGCGGGACCTACGAGCAGTACTTC.

This clone was observed a single time. The J gene is TRBJ2-7, the V gene TRBV9; no firm D call. Germline V lookup: CDR1 SGDLS, CDR2 YYNGEE. The CDR3 runs 15 residues. Trimming shortened V by 0 bases and J by 2 bases, and 12 bases separated the two germline ends. Here the CDR3 DNA reads TGTGCCAGCAGCGTAGCGGCAGGATTAACCTACGAGCAGTACTTC. This codes for CASSVAAGLTYEQYF.

The chain is built from TRBV6-5 and TRBJ1-2, with 11 bases that match TRBD1. V lost 6 bases and J lost 3; bases outside the gene matches: 6. Germline CDR1 MNHEY, CDR2 SVGAGI. The CDR3 runs 15 residues. CDR3 region: CASRGGQGDYYGYTF. The CDR3 coding sequence is TGTGCCAGCAGGGGGGGACAGGGGGACTACTATGGCTACACCTTC.

The count of this clone is one. This chain uses TRBV29-1 with TRBJ2-7, with unresolved D. From germline, CDR1 is SQVTM and CDR2 ANQGSEA. Trimming took 4 bases from V and 2 from J, leaving 9 bases between them. CDR3 length equals 12 residues. Here the CDR3 reads CSVAARTYEQYF. The DNA of the CDR3 is TGCAGCGTTGCTGCGAGAACCTACGAGCAGTACTTC.